The 19 T cell receptor beta chains presented below share a single source sample, sequenced in a study of blood T cell repertoires in COVID-19. TCRdb's table, derived via immunoSEQ multiplex PCR, lists solely in-frame clones and lacks some. The repertoire holds approximately 380,000 clones, with 85% as singletons. The source material was peripheral blood. The receptor source for this set is a woman aged 18-29 years with acute or convalescent COVID-19.

The chain is built from TRBV6-5 and TRBJ2-3, with 7 bases fitting TRBD2. J lost 2 bases, V lost 2 bases, and 1 base had no gene match. The germline gives CDR1 MNHEY, CDR2 SVGAGI. This CDR3 has 14 amino acids. Written as DNA, the CDR3 is TGTGCCAGCAGTTACGGGACTACCACAGATACGCAGTATTTT. This encodes CASSYGTTTDTQYF.

The rearrangement joins TRBV28 to TRBJ1-5; a weak D match, TRBD1 (5 bases). This CDR3 contains 16 residues. V lost 2 bases and J lost 7, with 18 bases in between. Per germline, CDR1 MDHEN and CDR2 SYDVKM. The CDR3 loop is CASSLKKWGNNQPQHF. The CDR3 DNA reads TGTGCCAGCAGTTTAAAAAAATGGGGCAACAACCAGCCCCAGCATTTT.

The rearrangement links TRBV30 to TRBJ1-5; a possible D gene is TRBD1 (6 bases). The CDR3 loop spans 13 amino acids. The ends were cut back, 7 bases at V and 5 bases at J, with 15 bases in the middle. CDR1 is GTSNPN and CDR2 is SVGIG in the germline V gene (reference sequence). The CDR3, as DNA: TGTGCCTTCAAGGGGGGGGCATATCAGCCCCAGCATTTT. This codes for CAFKGGAYQPQHF.

This sequence joins TRBV5-1 and TRBJ1-1; 8 bases are a match to TRBD1. The germline gives CDR1 SGHRS, CDR2 YFSETQ. CDR3 length: 15 residues. V lost 0 bases to trimming and J lost 3 bases; unmatched junction nucleotides: 4. CDR3 loop: CASSLAPRGHTEAFF. The CDR3 nucleotides are TGCGCCAGCAGCTTGGCCCCCAGGGGGCACACTGAAGCTTTCTTT.

V usage is TRBV19 and J usage is TRBJ1-5; no clear D. CDR1 LNHDA and CDR2 SQIVND come from the germline V gene (reference sequence). Between the trimmed V and J ends, which lost 11 bases and 12 bases, there was a span of 23 bases. The CDR3 is 13 amino acids. CDR3 residues: CASNWAPTSYQHF. The DNA for the CDR3 is TGTGCCTCAAACTGGGCGCCGACCAGCTACCAGCATTTT.

The gene calls are TRBV5-1 and TRBJ2-5, with D perhaps TRBD1 (6 bases). Germline V gene data show CDR1 as SGHRS and CDR2 as YFSETQ. V lost 2 bases and J 4 bases, leaving 18 bases between the germline ends. The CDR3 length is 16 residues. The CDR3 DNA reads as TGCGCCAGCAGCTTAACAGGGACGGATTCGGGAGAGACCCAGTACTTC. It yields the protein CASSLTGTDSGETQYF.

This sequence joins TRBV28 and TRBJ1-1, with 9 bases matching TRBD1. The CDR3 consists of 13 residues. Germline CDR1 is MDHEN and CDR2 is SYDVKM. V was clipped by 6 bases and J by 4 bases; unmatched bases: 3. The CDR3 region is CASRDRGITEAFF. The DNA for the CDR3 is TGTGCCAGCAGGGACAGGGGTATCACTGAAGCTTTCTTT. Supplemented by reference TRBV28 and TRBJ1-1, the full variable domain reads DVKVTQSSRYLVKRTGEKVFLECVQDMDHENMFWYRQDPGLGLRLIYFSYDVKMKEKGDIPEGYSVSREKKERFSLILESASTNQTSMYLCASRDRGITEAFFGQGTRLTVV.

This clone is a singleton in its sample. The V call is TRBV7-8, the J call TRBJ1-1, with D unclear. CDR1 is SGHVS, CDR2 FQNEAQ, per germline. Trimming pared 3 bases from V and 0 bases from J, leaving 5 bases between. The CDR3 length is 13 residues. CDR3 residues: CASSFSMNTEAFF. CDR3 DNA: TGTGCCAGCAGCTTCAGTATGAACACTGAAGCTTTCTTT.

V and J are TRBV28 and TRBJ1-5; TRBD1 agrees at 7 bases. The CDR3 contains 15 residues. The germline gives CDR1 MDHEN, CDR2 SYDVKM. With V trimmed by 7 bases and J by 3 bases, 9 bases remained unmatched. The CDR3 is CASILRDSHNQPQHF. CDR3 DNA: TGTGCCAGCATCCTCCGGGACAGCCACAATCAGCCCCAGCATTTT.

The chain employs TRBV18 and TRBJ2-1; 14 bases match TRBD2. This CDR3 has 19 amino acids. Germline V gives CDR1 KGHSH, CDR2 LQKENI. V trimming: 3 bases; J trimming: 7 bases; junction bases outside the gene matches: 14. CDR3 protein: CASSPFEFGLAGGSNEQFF. The CDR3 DNA sequence: TGTGCCAGCTCACCCTTCGAATTTGGACTAGCGGGAGGATCAAATGAGCAGTTCTTC.

The chain has TRBV21-1 and TRBJ1-3. TRBV21-1 is classified as a pseudogene. CDR3 length: 15 residues. CDR3 nucleotides: TGTGCCAGCAGCAGGAGCGCGGGGGTTGGAAACACCATATATTTT. Protein: CASSRSAGVGNTIYF.

Of note for this clone: One end of the junction varies from germline; a read error may be responsible. The V and J genes are TRBV9 and TRBJ1-1, with 9 bases identical to TRBD1. The length of the CDR3 is 12 residues. Germline V CDR1 and CDR2: SGDLS, YYNGEE. CDR3 loop: CASSVFGTGLSF. CDR3 DNA: TGTGCCAGCAGCGTATTTGGGACAGGGCTTTCTTTT.

The rearrangement uses TRBV4-1 and TRBJ2-3; the D gene is possibly TRBD1 (7 bases). The CDR3 length is 18 residues. Germline V CDR1 and CDR2: MGHRA, YSYEKL. V was shortened by 0 bases and J by 4 bases, with 20 bases between the two germline ends. The CDR3 nucleotides read TGCGCCAGCAGCCAAGAAATGTATGATGGCAGGGGGGCAGATACGCAGTATTTT. Translating it yields CASSQEMYDGRGADTQYF.

This clone was counted once. The sample holds other DNA sequences that translate to the same CDR3. This chain joins TRBV19 and TRBJ2-5; D perhaps matches TRBD1 (6 bases). The germline V gene has CDR1 LNHDA and CDR2 SQIVND (reference sequence). The V gene lost 2 bases and the J gene lost 5 bases, with 6 bases spanning the gap. This CDR3 contains 12 residues. The CDR3 DNA reads as TGTGCCAGTAGTATAAGGGGGGAGACCCAGTACTTC. Encoded protein: CASSIRGETQYF. Complete variable domain (other parts from reference TRBV19 and TRBJ2-5): DGGITQSPKYLFRKEGQNVTLSCEQNLNHDAMYWYRQDPGQGLRLIYYSQIVNDFQKGDIAEGYSVSREKKESFPLTVTSAQKNPTAFYLCASSIRGETQYFGPGTRLLVL.

The chain employs TRBV5-1 and TRBJ2-1; TRBD2 matches 11 bases. The germline CDR1 and CDR2 sequences are SGHRS and YFSETQ. Germline trimming cut 0 bases from V and 12 bases from J; bases unmatched to any gene: 5. This CDR3 has 14 amino acids. CDR3 sequence: CASSLDFGTSGQFF. CDR3 DNA sequence: TGCGCCAGCAGCTTGGATTTCGGGACTAGCGGGCAGTTCTTC.

V usage is TRBV19 and J usage is TRBJ2-5; TRBD1 agrees at 7 bases. V was clipped by 6 bases and J by 1 base; unmatched bases: 5. Looked up from germline, CDR1 is LNHDA and CDR2 is SQIVND (reference sequence). CDR3 length equals 14 residues. CDR3 sequence: CASRPGTVQETQYF. DNA for the CDR3: TGTGCCAGTAGACCGGGGACAGTCCAAGAGACCCAGTACTTC.

The chain couples TRBV19 to TRBJ1-5; D is unresolved. V lost 5 bases and J lost 1, with 9 bases in between. The germline CDR1 and CDR2 sequences are LNHDA and SQIVND (reference sequence). The CDR3 is made up of 14 amino acids. This CDR3 is CASSERASNQPQHF. CDR3 nucleotides: TGTGCCAGTAGTGAGCGAGCAAGCAATCAGCCCCAGCATTTT. Using reference TRBV19 and TRBJ1-5 for the parts outside the CDR3, the full variable domain is DGGITQSPKYLFRKEGQNVTLSCEQNLNHDAMYWYRQDPGQGLRLIYYSQIVNDFQKGDIAEGYSVSREKKESFPLTVTSAQKNPTAFYLCASSERASNQPQHFGDGTRLSIL.

This clone was recorded a few times. The chain links TRBV25-1 to TRBJ2-2; D perhaps matches TRBD1 (6 bases). This CDR3 contains 14 residues. V lost 5 bases to trimming and J lost 3 bases, with 10 bases between them. From germline, CDR1 is MGHDK and CDR2 SYGVNS. CDR3 nucleotide sequence: TGTGCCAGCAGTAGGACAGCTGACACCGGGGAGCTGTTTTTT. This translates into CASSRTADTGELFF. The variable domain in full, completed from reference TRBV25-1 and TRBJ2-2, reads EADIYQTPRYLVIGTGKKITLECSQTMGHDKMYWYQQDPGMELHLIHYSYGVNSTEKGDLSSESTVSRIRTEHFPLTLESARPSHTSQYLCASSRTADTGELFFGEGSRLTVL.

V gene TRBV3-1 (or the pseudogene TRBV3-2) combines with J gene TRBJ2-2, with D perhaps matching TRBD2 (5 bases). Germline V gene data show CDR1 as LGHDT and CDR2 as YNNKEL (reference sequence). The CDR3 runs to 13 residues. V lost 4 bases, J lost 4 bases, and 7 bases lay in between. The chain's CDR3 is CASSPGLTGELFF. CDR3 nucleotides: TGTGCCAGCAGCCCAGGACTCACCGGGGAGCTGTTTTTT.